This T cell receptor beta chain derives from a study of blood T cell repertoires in COVID-19. Measured with immunoSEQ multiplex PCR; TCRdb has only the in-frame clones, and not every one. This sample carries under 200,000 clones, roughly four fifths of them seen once, and the ten largest clones take under 7.5%. The CDR3 has 16 amino acids. Germline assignment: CDR1 MGHRA and CDR2 YSYEKL. The V end lost 2 bases, the J end lost 0 bases, and 13 bases lay between the germline ends. This clone turned up a few times. The chain carries TRBV4-1 and TRBJ1-2; D unclear. The TCR comes from a woman between 40 and 55 years old with acute or convalescent COVID-19. The sample was peripheral blood. The DNA of the CDR3 is TGCGCCAGCAGCCAACAGTCACGTACTACTAACTATGGCTACACCTTC. It specifies CASSQQSRTTNYGYTF.